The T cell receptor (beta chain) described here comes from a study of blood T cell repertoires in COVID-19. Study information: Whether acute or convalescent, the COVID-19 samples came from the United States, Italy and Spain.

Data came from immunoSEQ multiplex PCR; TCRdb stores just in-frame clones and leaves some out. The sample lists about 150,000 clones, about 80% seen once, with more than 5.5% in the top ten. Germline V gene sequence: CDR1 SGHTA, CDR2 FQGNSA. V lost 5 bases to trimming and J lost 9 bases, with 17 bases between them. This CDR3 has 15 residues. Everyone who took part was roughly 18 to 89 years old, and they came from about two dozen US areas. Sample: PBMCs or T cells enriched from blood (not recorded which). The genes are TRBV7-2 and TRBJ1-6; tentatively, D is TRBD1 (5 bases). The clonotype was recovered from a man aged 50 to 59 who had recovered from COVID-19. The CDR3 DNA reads TGTGCCAGCAGCGTGCGGGGGGTTAGTGGTTCACCCCTCCACTTT. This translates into CASSVRGVSGSPLHF. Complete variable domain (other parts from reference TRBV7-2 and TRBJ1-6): GAGVSQSPSNKVTEKGKDVELRCDPISGHTALYWYRQSLGQGLEFLIYFQGNSAPDKSGLPSDRFSAERTGGSVSTLTIQRTQQEDSAVYLCASSVRGVSGSPLHFGNGTRLTVT.